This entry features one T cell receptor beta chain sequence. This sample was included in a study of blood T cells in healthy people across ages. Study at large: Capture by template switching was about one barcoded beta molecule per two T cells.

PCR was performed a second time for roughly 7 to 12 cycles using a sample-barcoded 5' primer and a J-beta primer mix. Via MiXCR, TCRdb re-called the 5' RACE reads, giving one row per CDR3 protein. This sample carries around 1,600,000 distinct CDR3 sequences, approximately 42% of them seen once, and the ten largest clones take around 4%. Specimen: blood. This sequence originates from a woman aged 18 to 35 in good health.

CDR3 coding DNA: TGCAGCGGTAGCGGGACCAGCTCCTACAATGAGCGGTACTTC. It is translated as CSGSGTSSYNERYF. The chain uses TRBV29-1 and TRBJ2-5; 8 bases fit TRBD2. This CDR3 comprises 14 residues. Germline CDR1 reads SQVTM; CDR2 reads ANQGSEA. Trimming took 7 bases from V and 13 from J; bases not matched to a gene: 20.